This T cell receptor beta chain derives from a study of blood T cell repertoires in COVID-19. The V end lost 2 bases, the J end lost 0 bases, and 11 bases lay between the germline ends. Germline lookup yields CDR1 LNHDA and CDR2 SQIVND (reference sequence). The CDR3 covers 17 residues. Assay: immunoSEQ multiplex PCR; the TCRdb copy retains only in-frame clones and omits some. The sample lists fewer than 140,000 clones, roughly four fifths seen once, with 6.2% in the top ten. Sequencing used peripheral blood. The origin of this receptor is an elderly man with COVID-19, enrolled during active disease. The chain couples TRBV19 to TRBJ1-6, with a possible D match to TRBD1 (6 bases). DNA for the CDR3: TGTGCCAGTAGTATATCAGGGGCGCCCTCCTATAATTCACCCCTCCACTTT. Its protein product is CASSISGAPSYNSPLHF.